One and the same sample provided the 13 T cell receptor beta chains below, sequenced in a study of blood T cell repertoires in COVID-19 (dated by TCRdb to about 2020). Libraries were constructed by the immunoSEQ multiplex PCR assay. TCRdb's version of the immuneACCESS table is confined to in-frame rearrangements and falls short of the full clone set. An unresolved V gene accounts for under half of the shortfall where checked; the remainder is of unknown origin. This sample holds hundreds of thousands of clones; roughly 86% were observed only once. The ten largest make up 1.5% to 2% of the sample. The sample was peripheral blood. The receptors derive from a woman aged 30 to 39 with COVID-19, enrolled during active disease.

The chain links TRBV6-6 to TRBJ2-3, with 8 bases that match TRBD1. Germline CDR1 and CDR2: MNHNY and SVGAGI (reference sequence). J gave up 3 bases and V 4 bases, and 0 bases lay outside the gene matches. This CDR3 has 13 amino acids. The CDR3 loop reads CASSWDRTDTQYF. The CDR3 DNA sequence: TGTGCCAGCAGTTGGGACAGGACAGATACGCAGTATTTT.

The V gene is TRBV5-1, the J gene TRBJ2-2; 11 positions match TRBD1. This CDR3 comprises 16 residues. The V gene end was trimmed by 4 bases and the J gene end by 5 bases; junction bases not matched to a gene: 7. CDR1 and CDR2 (germline): SGHRS, YFSETQ. CDR3 sequence: CASSPGTGGKTGELFF. In nucleotides, the CDR3 is TGCGCCAGCAGCCCGGGGACAGGGGGAAAAACCGGGGAGCTGTTTTTT.

The V gene is TRBV27, the J gene TRBJ2-5; D remains unclear. The length of the CDR3 is 17 residues. The germline CDR1 and CDR2 sequences are MNHEY and SMNVEV (reference sequence). The V end was cut by 5 bases, the J end by 2 bases, with 21 bases between. CDR3 in DNA: TGTGCCAGCAGTCGGAGCTTGGAGTCCTATTCTCAAGAGACCCAGTACTTC. Protein: CASSRSLESYSQETQYF.

This clone was observed a handful of times. The chain links TRBV6-5 to TRBJ1-4; 7 bases agree with TRBD1. Germline V gives CDR1 MNHEY, CDR2 SVGAGI. The CDR3 consists of 14 residues. The V gene end was trimmed by 5 bases and the J gene end by 7 bases; junction bases not matched to a gene: 7. The CDR3 loop is CASSQTGSTEKLFF. CDR3 sequence (DNA): TGTGCCAGCAGTCAGACAGGGTCAACTGAAAAACTGTTTTTT.

This chain joins TRBV2 and TRBJ1-5; 8 nucleotides align to TRBD1. This CDR3 has 15 residues. Germline values: CDR1 SNHLY, CDR2 FYNNEI. Trimming cost V 5 bases and J 0 bases; bases outside gene matches: 3. The CDR3 nucleotides read TGTGCCAGCAGTCGACAGGGGAATAGCAATCAGCCCCAGCATTTT. This sequence encodes CASSRQGNSNQPQHF.

V gene TRBV2 combines with J gene TRBJ2-5, with TRBD1 matching 11 bases. Germline trimming cut 6 bases from V and 4 bases from J; bases unmatched to any gene: 10. The V gene's germline CDR1 is SNHLY and CDR2 FYNNEI. CDR3 size: 16 residues. CDR3 sequence (DNA): TGTGCCAGCAGGAAGGGGACAGGGGGTTCTGTAGAGACCCAGTACTTC. Protein sequence: CASRKGTGGSVETQYF.

V usage is TRBV6-5 and J usage is TRBJ1-1, with a weak D call TRBD1 (6 bases). Trimming removed 4 bases from V and 1 base from J, with 10 bases in between. CDR1 and CDR2 from the germline V gene are MNHEY and SVGAGI. This CDR3 has 14 residues. The CDR3 loop is CASSFLDRNTEAFF. In DNA, the CDR3 is TGTGCCAGCAGTTTCCTGGACAGGAACACTGAAGCTTTCTTT.

This chain uses TRBV24-1 with TRBJ1-2, with unresolved D. The CDR3 consists of 12 residues. Between the trimmed V and J ends, which lost 7 bases and 3 bases, there was a span of 8 bases. From germline, CDR1 is KGHDR and CDR2 SFDVKD. This CDR3 is CATSEADYGYTF. CDR3 DNA: TGTGCCACCAGCGAGGCTGACTATGGCTACACCTTC.

V is TRBV6-5 and J is TRBJ1-5; D unresolved. V lost 6 bases and J lost 6, with 12 bases in between. This CDR3 spans 13 amino acids. Germline V gives CDR1 MNHEY, CDR2 SVGAGI. The CDR3 nucleotides read TGTGCCAGCAGAGACACTTATGGTCAGCCCCAGCATTTT. This translates into CASRDTYGQPQHF.

V gene TRBV3-1 (or the pseudogene TRBV3-2) combines with J gene TRBJ1-3; 7 nucleotides match TRBD1. Trimming removed 1 base from V and 7 bases from J; junction bases left unmatched: 4. The CDR3 extends over 14 amino acids. The germline CDR1 and CDR2 sequences are LGHDT and YNNKEL (reference sequence). CDR3 in DNA: TGTGCCAGCAGCCAAGCTGGAGGGGGCAACACCATATATTTT. Translated: CASSQAGGGNTIYF.

The CDR3 DNA reads TGTGCCAGCACCCCTCAGGGAGGGGGTTATAGCACTGAAGCTTTCTTT. Its protein product is CASTPQGGGYSTEAFF. This chain links TRBV7-6 with TRBJ1-1, with D tentatively TRBD1 (6 bases). Per germline, CDR1 SGHVS and CDR2 FNYEAQ. The V gene lost 7 bases and the J gene lost 4 bases, with 22 bases spanning the gap. CDR3 length: 16 residues. Based on the CDR3 plus reference TRBV7-6 and TRBJ1-1, the full variable domain is GAGVSQSPRYKVTKRGQDVALRCDPISGHVSLYWYRQALGQGPEFLTYFNYEAQQDKSGLPNDRFSAERPEGSISTLTIQRTEQRDSAMYRCASTPQGGGYSTEAFFGQGTRLTVV.

The chain is built from TRBV7-9 and TRBJ1-4; 8 bases agree with TRBD1. V lost 5 bases to trimming and J lost 9 bases; unmatched junction nucleotides: 14. The germline V gene encodes CDR1 SEHNR and CDR2 FQNEAQ (reference sequence). The CDR3 extends over 16 amino acids. CDR3 amino acids: CASSKDLSRGLQKLFF. CDR3 nucleotides: TGTGCCAGCAGCAAAGACTTAAGCAGGGGGCTTCAAAAACTGTTTTTT.

V gene TRBV5-6 combines with J gene TRBJ2-1; 7 bases are a match to TRBD2. Germline V lookup: CDR1 SGHDT, CDR2 YYEEEE. CDR3 length: 16 amino acids. J was trimmed by 7 bases and V by 3 bases; bases with no gene match: 13. CDR3 region: CASSSTGWGRGNEQFF. In DNA form, the CDR3 reads TGTGCCAGCAGCTCTACGGGATGGGGGAGGGGAAATGAGCAGTTCTTC.